A selection of T cell receptor beta chains follows, all from one sample in a study of T-cell memory formation after mild COVID-19. From the 5' RACE reads, TCRdb called clonotypes with MiXCR, one entry per CDR3 protein. The sample lists 300,000 to 400,000 distinct CDR3 sequences; approximately 12% were seen once. The sample was PBMCs or a T cell subset sorted from them (not recorded which). These receptors were taken from a man aged 18 to 35 who had mild COVID-19 (a few samples of this study predate the infection). Cell type and time point are not known. CDR3s include the opening cysteine and the closing phenylalanine or tryptophan. A D gene is named only where the DNA matches it firmly. Not all rows give a size; the values are once, few, many and, for expanded clones, a class.

>few|TRBJ1-1|NA|TRBV6-1
TGTGCCGCCACACGCGAGACCACTGAAGCTTTCTTT
CAATRETTEAFF
>NA|TRBJ1-5|NA|TRBV12-3/TRBV12-4
TGTGCCAGCAGCCCGACCCCGGGGACCAATCAGCCCCAGCATTTT
CASSPTPGTNQPQHF
>few|TRBJ2-5|NA|TRBV12-3/TRBV12-4
TGTGCCAGCAGTTCCCCCGGGGCCCCCAAGGCCCAGTACTTC
CASSSPGAPKAQYF
>NA|TRBJ2-7|TRBD1|TRBV6-6
TGTGCCAGCAGACCCGGACAGGGGGCATCCTACGAGCAGTACTTC
CASRPGQGASYEQYF
>NA|TRBJ2-1|TRBD2|TRBV13
TGTGCCAGCAGCCCGATTCGCGGGGGAACCAATGAGCAGTTCTTC
CASSPIRGGTNEQFF
>few|TRBJ1-5|NA|TRBV2
TGTGCCAGCAGTGTGTACCGGAGCAATCAGCCCCAGCATTTT
CASSVYRSNQPQHF
>few|TRBJ2-4|NA|TRBV18
TGTGCCAGCTCACCCCCAGGGGAGGCCAAAAACATTCAGTACTTC
CASSPPGEAKNIQYF
>NA|TRBJ2-3|TRBD2|TRBV7-9
TGTGCCAGCAGCTACCCACACAGCGGGGTGGCAGATACGCAGTATTTT
CASSYPHSGVADTQYF
>few|TRBJ1-6|NA|TRBV7-2
TGTGCCAGCAGCTTAGATGCAGGGACATTGGCACCCCTCCACTTT
CASSLDAGTLAPLHF
>NA|TRBJ1-2|NA|TRBV7-2
TGTGCCAGCAGCCCCTTAAACAGGGATGGCTACACCTTC
CASSPLNRDGYTF
>few|TRBJ2-2|NA|TRBV5-1
TGCGCCAGCAGCCTACCTGGCGGGGGCTCCGGGGAGCTGTTTTTT
CASSLPGGGSGELFF
>few|TRBJ2-7|NA|TRBV20-1
TGCAGTGCTAGCAACAGGGTGGGTCCCGAGCAGTACTTC
CSASNRVGPEQYF
>many|TRBJ1-1|NA|TRBV29-1
TGCAGCGGACAGACAGGGAACACTGAAGCTTTCTTT
CSGQTGNTEAFF
>NA|TRBJ1-2|TRBD1|TRBV27
TGTGCCAGCAGCCCCACAGGGGGCGCCTATGGCTACACCTTC
CASSPTGGAYGYTF
>NA|TRBJ2-5|TRBD2|TRBV5-1
TGCGCCAGCAGTTCCGGGACTACTCAAGAGACCCAGTACTTC
CASSSGTTQETQYF
>NA|TRBJ1-4|NA|TRBV6-1
TGTGCCAGCAGTGAAGTCGGAAAACTGTTTTTT
CASSEVGKLFF
>NA|TRBJ2-5|NA|TRBV12-3/TRBV12-4
TGTGCCAGCAGTTTAGGGACCCAGTACTTC
CASSLGTQYF
>NA|TRBJ2-1|TRBD2|TRBV12-3/TRBV12-4
TGTGCCAGCAGTCTAGCGGGGGGGCGAGGTGAGCAGTTCTTC
CASSLAGGRGEQFF
>NA|TRBJ1-2|TRBD1|TRBV6-5
TGTGCCAGCAGTTATTCGCAGGGGGCTGGCTACACCTTC
CASSYSQGAGYTF
>few|TRBJ2-3|NA|TRBV12-3/TRBV12-4
TGTGCCAGCAGTTTGCAATCAGATACGCAGTATTTT
CASSLQSDTQYF
>many|TRBJ1-6|TRBD1|TRBV20-1
TGCAGTGCCGACGCCGACACGGGACAGGATCAACCCCTCCACTTT
CSADADTGQDQPLHF
>NA|TRBJ1-1|NA|TRBV6-2/TRBV6-3
TGTGCCAGCAGTCGCCTCCGGATAGGGGTGGGAATCTTT
CASSRLRIGVGIF
>NA|TRBJ2-1|NA|TRBV2
TGTGCCAGCAGCGTCTCCTACAATGAGCAGTTCTTC
CASSVSYNEQFF
>NA|TRBJ2-2|TRBD1|TRBV19
TGTGCCAGTAGTGCCCGGGACAGGGGGTCGGGGGAGCTGTTTTTT
CASSARDRGSGELFF
>few|TRBJ2-3|NA|TRBV10-3
TGTGCCATCAGTGAGAAAGTAGATACGCAGTATTTT
CAISEKVDTQYF